Shown below are 2 T cell receptor beta chains from a single sample sequenced in a study of T cell clones after liver transplantation (dated 2019 in TCRdb). The library was made by the immunoSEQ multiplex PCR assay. The table was pulled from immuneACCESS by TCRdb, which kept in-frame rearrangements only. Such tables lose some clones; where checked, under half of the loss comes from unresolved V genes, and the rest has no known cause. For this sample there are just over 60,000 clones; 70% to 75% appear just once. The top ten hold about 15% of the sample. The time point label, read with the paper, signifies: pre-transplant. The material sequenced was CD4+ T cells from blood, taken before liver transplant. Every receptor here comes from a human donor who received a liver transplant.

The V and J genes are TRBV7-7 and TRBJ2-2; 10 bases agree with TRBD1. There are 15 residues in the CDR3. The V gene end was trimmed by 3 bases and the J gene end by 4 bases; junction bases not matched to a gene: 2. Germline CDR1 and CDR2: SSHAT and FNYEAQ (reference sequence). CDR3 sequence (DNA): TGTGCCAGCAGCTTGGGACAGGGGCGCACCGGGGAGCTGTTTTTT. Translation gives CASSLGQGRTGELFF.

The chain carries TRBV6-5 and TRBJ2-6; 8 bases fit TRBD1. This CDR3 comprises 15 residues. In germline, CDR1 is MNHEY, CDR2 SVGAGI. The J segment lost 2 bases and the V segment lost 7 bases, leaving 4 bases of the junction unmatched. This CDR3 reads CASKRTGTGANVLTF. As DNA, the CDR3 is TGTGCCAGCAAGAGGACAGGGACTGGGGCCAACGTCCTGACTTTC.